There are a few counts of the clone carrying this TCR beta chain. Its antigen is unidentified. The record originates from a study of T-cell memory formation after mild COVID-19. General study findings and limits: Clones contracting across day 15 to 85 had a balanced CD4/CD8 profile; later expanding clones leaned CD4+. Contracting clones localized mainly to CM and EM when CD4+ and mainly to EMRA when CD8+. Cross-reactive memory seemingly joined, as some responding clones were found in pre-infection memory.

A single record per CDR3 protein comes from TCRdb applying MiXCR to the 5' RACE reads. The data hold a few hundred thousand distinct CDR3 sequences, with around 15% observed a single time. V lost 4 bases, J lost 2 bases, and 17 bases lay in between. Per the germline V gene, CDR1 is SNHLY and CDR2 is FYNNEI. The CDR3 length is 16 residues. The chain is built from TRBV2 and TRBJ1-2, with a weak D call TRBD1 (6 bases). Sequenced material: PBMCs or a T cell subset sorted from them (not recorded which). This sequence originates from a man between 18 and 35 years old who had mild COVID-19 (a few samples of this study predate the infection). Cell type and time point are not known. In nucleotides, the CDR3 is TGTGCCAGCAGTGTCCCGGGACAAGGTTACAACTATGGCTACACCTTC. Protein: CASSVPGQGYNYGYTF. The full variable domain, with the rest looked up from reference TRBV2 and TRBJ1-2, is EPEVTQTPSHQVTQMGQEVILRCVPISNHLYFYWYRQILGQKVEFLVSFYNNEISEKSEIFDDQFSVERPDGSNFTLKIRSTKLEDSAMYFCASSVPGQGYNYGYTFGSGTRLTVV.